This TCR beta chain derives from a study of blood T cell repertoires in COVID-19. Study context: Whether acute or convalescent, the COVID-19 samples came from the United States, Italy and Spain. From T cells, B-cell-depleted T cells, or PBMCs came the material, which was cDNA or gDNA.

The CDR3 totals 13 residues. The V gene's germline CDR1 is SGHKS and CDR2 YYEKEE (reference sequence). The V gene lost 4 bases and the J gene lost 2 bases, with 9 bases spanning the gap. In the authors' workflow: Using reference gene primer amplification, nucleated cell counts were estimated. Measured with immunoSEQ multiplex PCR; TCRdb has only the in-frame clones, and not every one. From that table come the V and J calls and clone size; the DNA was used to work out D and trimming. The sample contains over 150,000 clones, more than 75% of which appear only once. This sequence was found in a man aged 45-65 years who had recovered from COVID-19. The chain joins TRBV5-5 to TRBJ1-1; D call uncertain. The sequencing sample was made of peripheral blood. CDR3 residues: CASSHGSNTEAFF. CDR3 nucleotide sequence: TGTGCCAGCAGCCACGGTTCCAACACTGAAGCTTTCTTT. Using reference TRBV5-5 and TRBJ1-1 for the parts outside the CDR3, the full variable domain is DAGVTQSPTHLIKTRGQQVTLRCSPISGHKSVSWYQQVLGQGPQFIFQYYEKEERGRGNFPDRFSARQFPNYSSELNVNALLLGDSALYLCASSHGSNTEAFFGQGTRLTVV.